The TCR beta chain under discussion was sequenced for a study of Ad26.COV2.S vaccination and SARS-CoV-2 variants. Sample treatment: 19 received Ad26.COV2.S at low or high dose, single or two shots; 5 received placebo; per-sample allocation not given. At day 63 after the first vaccine or placebo injection, samples were drawn. Profiled with immunoSEQ multiplex PCR; TCRdb holds only in-frame clones, not every one. Here the sample spans 300,000 to 400,000 clones, about 90% being singletons. The sample was peripheral blood, taken in a trial of Ad26.COV2.S vaccine versus placebo. This receptor was identified in a person aged 18-60 years who received the Ad26.COV2.S COVID-19 vaccine or a placebo.

The DNA of the CDR3 is TGTGCCAGCAGCTTCCGGGGGAGCGCGGGTGAGACCCAGTACTTC. It yields the protein CASSFRGSAGETQYF. The chain recombines TRBV7-6 with TRBJ2-5, with a tentative D call TRBD2 (6 bases). This CDR3 has 15 residues. CDR1 is SGHVS, CDR2 FNYEAQ, per germline. Trimming stripped 3 bases from V and 5 bases from J, with 16 bases between.